These T cell receptor beta chains were read from a single sample in a study of blood T cells in healthy people across ages. Via MiXCR, TCRdb re-called the 5' RACE reads, giving one row per CDR3 protein. This table has 800,000 or so distinct CDR3 sequences, about 62% appearing once. Sequencing was carried out using blood. The receptor source for this set is a man under 40 in good health. CDR3s include the opening cysteine and the closing phenylalanine or tryptophan. The D gene is left open where the match is weak. Part of the rows lack a size; the others show once, few, many or a class for expanded clones.

J gene | clone size | V gene | D gene | CDR3 protein | CDR3 DNA
TRBJ2-5 | - | TRBV20-1 | - | CSASGTQETQYF | TGCAGTGCTAGTGGTACACAAGAGACCCAGTACTTC
TRBJ2-7 | - | TRBV7-9 | - | CASSSRGLSYEQYF | TGTGCCAGCAGCAGTCGAGGACTATCCTACGAGCAGTACTTC
TRBJ1-1 | - | TRBV20-1 | - | CSTVGPNTEAFF | TGCAGCACCGTGGGGCCGAACACTGAAGCTTTCTTT
TRBJ2-7 | few | TRBV15 | - | CATSRDHSGYEQYF | TGTGCCACCAGCAGAGATCACAGCGGCTACGAGCAGTACTTC
TRBJ2-7 | - | TRBV7-2 | - | CASSPITGPKFYEQYF | TGTGCCAGCAGTCCAATCACAGGGCCCAAATTCTACGAGCAGTACTTC
TRBJ2-7 | - | TRBV4-2 | - | CASSQARGVHYEQYF | TGTGCCAGCAGCCAAGCCAGGGGGGTTCACTACGAGCAGTACTTC
TRBJ2-3 | - | TRBV20-1 | TRBD2 | CSAKNGLRVAGVTDTQYF | TGCAGTGCTAAAAATGGACTCCGGGTAGCGGGGGTCACAGATACGCAGTATTTT
TRBJ1-1 | - | TRBV6-6 | - | CASILQGDEAFF | TGTGCCAGCATTTTACAGGGAGATGAAGCTTTCTTT
TRBJ2-5 | - | TRBV28 | - | CATRGGQLQETQYF | TGTGCCACTAGGGGGGGACAGCTACAAGAGACCCAGTACTTC
TRBJ1-6 | - | TRBV5-1 | - | CASSWVWTADTLHF | TGCGCCAGCAGCTGGGTCTGGACGGCAGATACCCTCCACTTT
TRBJ2-7 | - | TRBV6-2/TRBV6-3 | - | CASSYAGSRDEQYF | TGTGCCAGCAGTTATGCCGGTTCGCGGGACGAGCAGTACTTC
TRBJ2-7 | few | TRBV18 | TRBD2 | CASSPRSGGNMAYEQYF | TGTGCCAGCTCACCAAGGAGCGGGGGGAATATGGCCTACGAGCAGTACTTC
TRBJ1-4 | few | TRBV25-1 | - | CASTRGVGEKLFF | TGTGCCAGCACCCGGGGGGTAGGGGAAAAACTGTTTTTT
TRBJ1-2 | - | TRBV27 | - | CASSLDPGTYGYTF | TGTGCCAGCAGTTTAGACCCCGGGACATACGGCTACACCTTC
TRBJ2-5 | - | TRBV7-3 | - | CTSSHRLEETQYF | TGTACCAGCAGCCACCGCCTCGAAGAGACCCAGTACTTC
TRBJ2-7 | - | TRBV27 | - | CASSLRRNPGSSYEQYF | TGTGCCAGCAGTCTCAGGCGAAATCCAGGTAGCTCCTACGAGCAGTACTTC
TRBJ2-1 | - | TRBV7-3 | - | CASSLRVGPGSYNEQFF | TGTGCCAGCAGCTTACGGGTGGGTCCAGGCTCCTACAATGAGCAGTTCTTC
TRBJ1-2 | - | TRBV7-2 | - | CASSLAPRQADYGYTF | TGTGCCAGCAGCTTAGCCCCCCGACAGGCAGACTATGGCTACACCTTC
TRBJ1-6 | once | TRBV12-3/TRBV12-4 | TRBD1 | CASSSHGTGKVGALHF | TGTGCCAGCAGTTCTCACGGGACAGGGAAAGTGGGGGCCCTCCACTTT
TRBJ2-3 | - | TRBV12-3/TRBV12-4 | TRBD1 | CASRFQTGPSTDTQYF | TGTGCCAGCAGATTTCAGACAGGGCCTAGCACAGATACGCAGTATTTT
TRBJ2-2 | - | TRBV20-1 | - | CSAASDRTSPGELFF | TGCAGTGCCGCCTCGGACAGAACCTCACCCGGGGAGCTGTTTTTT
TRBJ1-1 | - | TRBV29-1 | - | CSVERTDIRTEAFF | TGCAGCGTTGAACGGACCGATATCCGCACTGAAGCTTTCTTT
TRBJ2-1 | once | TRBV29-1 | - | CSAVGTQVYEQFF | TGCAGCGCTGTTGGGACGCAGGTATACGAGCAGTTCTTC
TRBJ2-3 | - | TRBV29-1 | - | CSVEDRQDTGTQYF | TGCAGCGTCGAAGATCGGCAGGACACAGGTACGCAGTATTTT
TRBJ1-1 | - | TRBV10-3 | - | CAISESLGGGTEAFF | TGTGCCATCAGTGAGTCCTTAGGGGGGGGGACTGAAGCTTTCTTT
TRBJ2-3 | - | TRBV20-1 | - | CSARLPVTDTQYF | TGCAGTGCTAGACTGCCAGTCACAGATACGCAGTATTTT
TRBJ2-3 | - | TRBV13 | TRBD1 | CASSLGVTGGADTQYF | TGTGCCAGCAGCTTAGGCGTGACAGGGGGCGCGGATACGCAGTATTTT
TRBJ2-1 | - | TRBV9 | - | CASSVVVSYNEQFF | TGTGCCAGCAGCGTAGTCGTCAGTTACAATGAGCAGTTCTTC
TRBJ2-7 | few | TRBV10-3 | - | CAITTNLASYEQYF | TGTGCCATCACTACGAACCTGGCGTCCTACGAGCAGTACTTC
TRBJ2-5 | - | TRBV3-1 | TRBD2 | CASSLLHGLAGAETQYF | TGTGCCAGCAGCCTCCTGCACGGACTAGCGGGGGCAGAGACCCAGTACTTC
TRBJ2-3 | - | TRBV20-1 | - | CSASKGIADTQYF | TGCAGTGCTAGTAAAGGAATTGCAGATACGCAGTATTTT
TRBJ2-5 | - | TRBV7-2 | TRBD1 | CASSTRQGLRTQYF | TGTGCCAGCAGCACCCGACAGGGTTTGAGGACCCAGTACTTC
TRBJ2-7 | - | TRBV2 | - | CASGKGWGSTYEQYF | TGTGCCAGCGGGAAAGGTTGGGGCTCAACCTACGAGCAGTACTTC
TRBJ2-7 | few | TRBV20-1 | - | CSARGDRTYEQYF | TGCAGTGCTAGAGGAGACAGGACATACGAGCAGTACTTC
TRBJ1-5 | - | TRBV12-3/TRBV12-4 | - | CASKRSNQPQHF | TGTGCCAGCAAACGGAGCAATCAGCCCCAGCATTTT
TRBJ2-7 | - | TRBV20-1 | TRBD2 | CSASWLAGGKSSYEQYF | TGCAGTGCTAGTTGGCTAGCGGGGGGTAAAAGCTCCTACGAGCAGTACTTC
TRBJ1-2 | few | TRBV9 | - | CASSVGPGNYGYTF | TGTGCCAGCAGCGTAGGGCCGGGGAACTATGGCTACACCTTC
TRBJ2-5 | once | TRBV6-2/TRBV6-3 | TRBD1 | CASSYPDRMEETQYF | TGTGCCAGCAGTTACCCGGACAGGATGGAGGAGACCCAGTACTTC
TRBJ2-6 | - | TRBV29-1 | TRBD1 | CSVPGQDSGANVLTF | TGCAGCGTCCCAGGACAGGACTCTGGGGCCAACGTCCTGACTTTC
TRBJ2-7 | - | TRBV21-1 | - | CASSNSRGIYEQYF | TGTGCCAGCAGCAACTCCAGGGGGATCTACGAGCAGTACTTC
TRBJ2-7 | many | TRBV28 | - | CASSPWTQGGWYF | TGTGCCAGCAGTCCTTGGACCCAAGGTGGTTGGTACTTC
TRBJ2-7 | - | TRBV11-2 | - | CASSLVWVGSYEQYF | TGTGCCAGCAGCTTAGTCTGGGTGGGGAGCTACGAGCAGTACTTC
TRBJ2-5 | - | TRBV5-4 | - | CASSHPTQRETQYF | TGTGCCAGCAGCCACCCGACCCAAAGGGAGACCCAGTACTTC
TRBJ1-5 | - | TRBV2 | TRBD1 | CASRGEQGPQPQHF | TGTGCCAGCAGGGGCGAACAGGGGCCTCAGCCCCAGCATTTT
TRBJ2-1 | few | TRBV2 | TRBD2 | CASSTSGVKDEQFF | TGTGCCAGCAGTACTAGCGGGGTAAAGGATGAGCAGTTCTTC
TRBJ2-7 | - | TRBV6-5 | TRBD1 | CASSQGQIQSYEQYF | TGTGCCAGCAGCCAGGGACAGATTCAGTCCTACGAGCAGTACTTC
TRBJ2-7 | - | TRBV12-3/TRBV12-4 | TRBD1 | CASSSGQAISYEQYF | TGTGCCAGCAGTAGCGGACAGGCCATCTCCTACGAGCAGTACTTC
TRBJ2-7 | few | TRBV4-3 | - | CASSQEWGGSGGLNEQYF | TGCGCCAGCAGCCAAGAATGGGGAGGTTCAGGGGGTCTAAACGAGCAGTACTTC
TRBJ2-7 | once | TRBV29-1 | - | CSVPPGRGYEQYF | TGCAGCGTGCCCCCGGGACGAGGGTACGAGCAGTACTTC